The clone carrying this TCR beta chain has a count of ten or more. This entry comes from a study of HIV-infected patients and healthy controls. Whole blood was used without fractionation, so all unsorted peripheral T cells were included. Alpha and beta constant-region primers primed reverse transcription of about 500 ng RNA. Separate chain-specific third strand synthesis with multiplexing indices produced the alpha and beta libraries. One entry per CDR3 protein, called by TCRdb with MiXCR from the 5' RACE reads. The data show approximately 17,000 distinct CDR3 sequences, roughly a tenth seen once. Sequencing input: blood. This sequence originates from an adult in good health.

The CDR3 nucleotides read TGTGCCAGCAGCTTAAGCGGGAGCTACGAGCAGTACGTC. This encodes CASSLSGSYEQYV. The chain employs TRBV11-2 and TRBJ2-7, with TRBD2 matching over 8 bases. V lost 2 bases, J lost 3 bases, and 0 bases stayed unmatched. The germline CDR1 and CDR2 sequences are SGHAT and FQNNGV. This CDR3 spans 13 amino acids.